The 21 T cell receptor beta chains given below trace back to one sample, sequenced in a study of shared clonotypes between healthy human individuals. Clones were read by immunoSEQ multiplex PCR, and TCRdb kept only the in-frame ones, dropping some. This table holds about 100,000 clones, 68% found once. The sample was memory CD8+ T cells sorted from blood. Subset: CD45RO+ cells pooled with CCR7-negative TemRA cells. These receptors originate from a man under 40 in good health.

Only one count was recorded for this clone. The genes are TRBV5-6 and TRBJ1-1; 12 bases are a match to TRBD1. J lost 5 bases, V lost 3 bases, and 11 bases had no gene match. Germline CDR1 and CDR2: SGHDT and YYEEEE. The CDR3 spans 17 residues. The chain's CDR3 is CASSWAGTGGAGTEAFF. DNA for the CDR3: TGTGCCAGCAGCTGGGCCGGGACAGGGGGCGCCGGGACTGAAGCTTTCTTT.

The V gene is TRBV10-1, the J gene TRBJ2-3; the match to TRBD1 covers 11 bases. J gave up 5 bases and V 7 bases, and 8 bases lay outside the gene matches. The length of the CDR3 is 15 residues. The germline CDR1 and CDR2 sequences are WNHNN and SYGVQD (reference sequence). The CDR3 coding sequence is TGCGCCAGCACCACCGGGACAGGGGGAGAAGATACGCAGTATTTT. Translated, it gives CASTTGTGGEDTQYF.

The CDR3 sequence is CSVGTGGQETQYF. CDR3 coding DNA: TGCAGCGTTGGGACGGGGGGACAAGAGACCCAGTACTTC. The chain recombines TRBV29-1 with TRBJ2-5; TRBD2 aligns across 7 bases. The CDR3 is 13 amino acids. J was trimmed by 2 bases and V by 4 bases; bases with no gene match: 4. From germline, CDR1 is SQVTM and CDR2 ANQGSEA.

The chain is built from TRBV7-9 and TRBJ2-1, with 7 bases identical to TRBD2. Looked up from germline, CDR1 is SEHNR and CDR2 is FQNEAQ (reference sequence). This CDR3 contains 15 residues. Trimming removed 0 bases from V and 6 bases from J; junction bases left unmatched: 5. CDR3 bases: TGTGCCAGCAGCTTAGCCGTTAGCGGGCGCAATGAGCAGTTCTTC. It is translated as CASSLAVSGRNEQFF.

The V call is TRBV28, the J call TRBJ2-7; 7 bases match TRBD1. This CDR3 is built from 16 residues. Trimming removed 4 bases from V and 1 base from J; junction bases left unmatched: 10. CDR1 is MDHEN, CDR2 SYDVKM, per germline. The CDR3 DNA is TGTGCCAGCAGTTCCCTCTTACGGGACAGTTCCTACGAGCAGTACTTC. Translation gives CASSSLLRDSSYEQYF. The full variable domain, with the rest looked up from reference TRBV28 and TRBJ2-7, is DVKVTQSSRYLVKRTGEKVFLECVQDMDHENMFWYRQDPGLGLRLIYFSYDVKMKEKGDIPEGYSVSREKKERFSLILESASTNQTSMYLCASSSLLRDSSYEQYFGPGTRLTVT.

The chain is built from TRBV28 and TRBJ2-5, with a possible D match to TRBD2 (6 bases). The CDR3 has 15 residues. Germline CDR1 is MDHEN and CDR2 is SYDVKM. Trimming pared 6 bases from V and 6 bases from J, leaving 20 bases between. CDR3 coding DNA: TGTGCCAGCAGCCCCCCTCCTCGGGGGTGGAAGACCCAGTACTTC. Its translation is CASSPPPRGWKTQYF.

This clone was counted only a few times. The chain has TRBV6-1 and TRBJ2-1; D may be TRBD2 (7 bases). Trimming shortened V by 6 bases and J by 9 bases, and 12 bases separated the two germline ends. The CDR3 runs to 12 residues. The germline V gene has CDR1 MNHNS and CDR2 SASEGT. The CDR3 reads CASRERGGEQFF. CDR3 DNA: TGTGCCAGCAGGGAAAGGGGGGGTGAGCAGTTCTTC.

This clone has a handful of counts. DNA for the CDR3: TGTGCCAGCAGCCGAGACGGGACAGGGTTTTACGAGCAGTACTTC. It yields the protein CASSRDGTGFYEQYF. This chain links TRBV28 with TRBJ2-7, with TRBD1 identical over 9 bases. V lost 6 bases, J lost 4 bases, and 10 bases stayed unmatched. The CDR3 is 15 residues long. Germline loops: CDR1 MDHEN, CDR2 SYDVKM.

V and J are TRBV27 and TRBJ1-2; weak D call: TRBD1 (6 bases). This CDR3 has 16 amino acids. Looked up from germline, CDR1 is MNHEY and CDR2 is SMNVEV (reference sequence). V shed 5 bases and J shed 4 bases, with 20 bases lying between them. The CDR3 protein is CASSKAGVFLGYGYTF. The CDR3 DNA reads TGTGCCAGCAGTAAGGCAGGGGTTTTCTTGGGCTATGGCTACACCTTC.

Only a few counts were recorded for this clone. V and J are TRBV25-1 and TRBJ2-7; no reliable D call. Trimming left V 6 bases short and J 2 bases short, with 14 bases between. CDR1 and CDR2 from the germline V gene are MGHDK and SYGVNS. There are 14 residues in the CDR3. The CDR3 sequence: CASRSLEGAYEQYF. The CDR3 coding sequence is TGTGCCAGCAGGAGTTTGGAAGGCGCCTACGAGCAGTACTTC.

The chain joins TRBV5-1 to TRBJ1-2; D perhaps matches TRBD1 (6 bases). V was shortened by 4 bases and J by 4 bases, with 14 bases between the two germline ends. The CDR3 sequence is 14 residues long. Germline V gene lookup returns CDR1 SGHRS and CDR2 YFSETQ. The DNA of the CDR3 is TGCGCCAGCAGCGTCAATGGACAGCTCTATGGCTACACCTTC. Protein product: CASSVNGQLYGYTF. The full variable domain, rest sourced from reference TRBV5-1 and TRBJ1-2, is KAGVTQTPRYLIKTRGQQVTLSCSPISGHRSVSWYQQTPGQGLQFLFEYFSETQRNKGNFPGRFSGRQFSNSRSEMNVSTLELGDSALYLCASSVNGQLYGYTFGSGTRLTVV.

The chain combines TRBV28 with TRBJ1-5; 7 bases fit TRBD1. With V trimmed by 3 bases and J by 1 base, 18 bases remained unmatched. The CDR3 runs 20 residues. CDR1 is MDHEN, CDR2 SYDVKM, per germline. The CDR3 DNA sequence: TGTGCCAGCAGTTTCTTCCGAATACCCGGGACAGTGGGGAGCAATCAGCCCCAGCATTTT. Translation: CASSFFRIPGTVGSNQPQHF.

This chain uses TRBV30 with TRBJ2-7; D is uncertain. Germline assignment: CDR1 GTSNPN and CDR2 SVGIG (reference sequence). The CDR3 contains 8 residues. CDR3 DNA: TGTGAACCCTACGAGCAGTACTTC. Residues: CEPYEQYF. The whole variable domain, filled in from reference TRBV30 and TRBJ2-7, reads SQTIHQWPATLVQPVGSPLSLECTVEGTSNPNLYWYRQAAGRGLQLLFYSVGIGQISSEVPQNLSASRPQDRQFILSSKKLLLSDSGFYLCEPYEQYFGPGTRLTVT.

The J gene is TRBJ2-1, the V gene TRBV7-9, with D unresolved. Trimming removed 5 bases from V and 2 bases from J, with 10 bases in between. The CDR3 consists of 14 residues. CDR1 SEHNR and CDR2 FQNEAQ come from the germline V gene (reference sequence). The CDR3 nucleotides are TGTGCCAGCAGCCCCAAAACTGCCTACAATGAGCAGTTCTTC. The encoded protein is CASSPKTAYNEQFF. Together with reference TRBV7-9 and TRBJ2-1, the CDR3 gives the full variable domain: DTGVSQNPRHKITKRGQNVTFRCDPISEHNRLYWYRQTLGQGPEFLTYFQNEAQLEKSRLLSDRFSAERPKGSFSTLEIQRTEQGDSAMYLCASSPKTAYNEQFFGPGTRLTVL.

The chain employs TRBV2 and TRBJ2-7, with 7 bases aligning to TRBD1. CDR1 and CDR2 (germline): SNHLY, FYNNEI. The junction had 3 bases not matched to a gene; V was cut back by 7 bases and J by 6 bases. There are 11 residues in the CDR3. CDR3 DNA sequence: TGTGCCAGCACCTACAGGGGCGAGCAGTACTTC. Residues: CASTYRGEQYF.

There are a few counts of this clone. V and J are TRBV11-3 and TRBJ2-7, with 9 nucleotides matching TRBD1. This CDR3 contains 15 residues. CDR1 and CDR2 from the germline V gene are SGHNT and YENEEA. V gave up 2 bases and J gave up 5 bases; unmatched junction bases: 7. In DNA form, the CDR3 reads TGTGCCAGCAGCTTAACCGGGACAGGGCGGGACGAGCAGTACTTC. This sequence encodes CASSLTGTGRDEQYF.

This clone was counted only a few times. The V gene is TRBV7-8, the J gene TRBJ2-2; tentatively, D is TRBD1 or TRBD2 (5 bases each). The V end lost 1 base, the J end lost 6 bases, and 15 bases lay between the germline ends. Per the germline V gene, CDR1 is SGHVS and CDR2 is FQNEAQ. This CDR3 is built from 16 residues. CDR3 protein: CASSLGSRTGPGELFF. As DNA, the CDR3 is TGTGCCAGCAGCTTAGGGTCCCGGACGGGGCCCGGGGAGCTGTTTTTT.

The J gene is TRBJ2-1, the V gene TRBV5-6, with D uncertain. This CDR3 has 12 amino acids. Germline lookup yields CDR1 SGHDT and CDR2 YYEEEE. Between the trimmed V and J ends, which lost 2 bases and 10 bases, there was a span of 10 bases. CDR3 nucleotide sequence: TGTGCCAGCAGCTTTTCCCTCGGGGAGCAGTTCTTC. Its translation is CASSFSLGEQFF.

This chain uses TRBV6-6 with TRBJ2-3; 8 positions agree with TRBD2. The junction had 3 bases not matched to a gene; V was cut back by 0 bases and J by 1 base. The CDR3 sequence is 16 residues long. CDR1 is MNHNY, CDR2 SVGAGI, per germline (reference sequence). CDR3 DNA: TGTGCCAGCAGTTACTCCCGGGAGGGGGGCACAGATACGCAGTATTTT. Translation: CASSYSREGGTDTQYF.

The V and J genes are TRBV5-1 and TRBJ1-1, with no clear D. CDR1 and CDR2 (germline): SGHRS, YFSETQ. Trimming stripped 0 bases from V and 1 base from J, with 13 bases between. The CDR3 covers 16 residues. The CDR3 DNA reads TGCGCCAGCAGCTTGGATAGCAGCCTAAAGAACACTGAAGCTTTCTTT. Amino acids: CASSLDSSLKNTEAFF.

The chain recombines TRBV11-2 with TRBJ1-4; no clear D. Germline loops: CDR1 SGHAT, CDR2 FQNNGV. V lost 0 bases to trimming and J lost 4 bases, with 12 bases between them. The CDR3 is 16 residues long. The CDR3 reads CASSLESTRFNEKLFF. The CDR3 DNA follows: TGTGCCAGCAGCTTAGAATCGACCAGGTTTAATGAAAAACTGTTTTTT.